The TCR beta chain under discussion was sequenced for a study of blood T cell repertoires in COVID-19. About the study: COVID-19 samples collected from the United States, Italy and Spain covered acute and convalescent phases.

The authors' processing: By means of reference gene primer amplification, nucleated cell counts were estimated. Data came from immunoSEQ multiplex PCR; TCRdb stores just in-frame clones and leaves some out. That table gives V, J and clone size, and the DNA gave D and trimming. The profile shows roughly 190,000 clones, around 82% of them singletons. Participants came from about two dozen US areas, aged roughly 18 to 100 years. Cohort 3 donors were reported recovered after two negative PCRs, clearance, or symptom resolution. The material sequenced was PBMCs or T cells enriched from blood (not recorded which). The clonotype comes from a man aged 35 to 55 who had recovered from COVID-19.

Here the CDR3 reads CASKGQINQPQHF. The CDR3, as DNA: TGTGCCAGCAAAGGACAGATCAATCAGCCCCAGCATTTT. The chain has TRBV28 and TRBJ1-5; tentatively, D is TRBD1 (6 bases). Per germline, CDR1 MDHEN and CDR2 SYDVKM. V was clipped by 7 bases and J by 3 bases, with 10 bases between them. This CDR3 is 13 amino acids long.